The T cell receptor (beta chain) under discussion was sequenced for a study of response to subunit inactivated influenza vaccine (dated 2018 in TCRdb). Context from the whole study: The study used deep quantitative T cell receptor repertoire profiling to track responses to a trivalent subunit inactivated influenza vaccine. Broader findings and caveats from the paper: According to the authors, only a limited number of new T cells may be recruited by each seasonal influenza vaccination.

The method was RT-PCR. TCRdb records Illumina HiSeq 2500 as the sequencer. TCRdb trimmed the raw reads at Q25, called clones with MiXCR and kept productive beta chains. For every CDR3 protein sequence, its rows merge into one entry that carries the most common genes and DNA. Counted in this sample were 550,000 to 800,000 distinct CDR3 sequences; over 11% of them appeared once. The ten largest clones add up to less than 9% of the sample. A word on this clonotype: Its antigen specificity is not known. No base quality information exists; no much larger clone differs at one position.

The CDR3 sequence holds 15 residues, the cysteine and phenylalanine included. Here the CDR3 DNA is all that survives: 45 bases in frame from base 1. Trimming removed 6 bases from V and 0 bases from J, leaving 13 bases between the germline ends. The clonotype originates from a man aged 50-60 years who received an inactivated influenza vaccine. Donor details come from another sample of the same person, matched by shared clones. The sequenced sample was PBMCs from blood, obtained 14 to 15 days before vaccination. The rearranged chain carries TRBV12-3 or TRBV12-4 and TRBJ2-3; no confident D gene assignment can be made. In nucleotides, the sequence is TGTGCCAGCAGGTGGACGGGCGTAAGCACAGATACGCAGTATTTT. This sequence encodes CASRWTGVSTDTQYF.